One sample yielded the 10 T cell receptor beta chains listed below, sequenced in a study of blood T cell repertoires in COVID-19. Sequencing was performed with immunoSEQ multiplex PCR; in TCRdb, only in-frame clones are kept and a portion is missing. The table has some 88,000 clones, 85% seen once; the top ten hold 3.5% to 4%. Sample: peripheral blood. Receptor source: a man aged 55 to 70 with acute or convalescent COVID-19.

CDR3 amino acids: CASSPTQNTEAFF. The CDR3 DNA is TGTGCCAGCTCACCAACACAGAACACTGAAGCTTTCTTT. This chain connects TRBV18 to TRBJ1-1, with D hard to call. Per the germline V gene, CDR1 is KGHSH and CDR2 is LQKENI. The length of the CDR3 is 13 residues. Between the trimmed V and J ends, which lost 2 bases and 1 base, there was a span of 5 bases. Combining the CDR3 with reference TRBV18 and TRBJ1-1 gives the whole variable domain NAGVMQNPRHLVRRRGQEARLRCSPMKGHSHVYWYRQLPEEGLKFMVYLQKENIIDESGMPKERFSAEFPKEGPSILRIQQVVRGDSAAYFCASSPTQNTEAFFGQGTRLTVV.

V and J are TRBV25-1 and TRBJ1-4; possibly TRBD1 for D (5 bases). The CDR3 contains 13 residues. Germline V gene sequence: CDR1 MGHDK, CDR2 SYGVNS. V gave up 8 bases and J gave up 4 bases, with 11 bases separating them. CDR3 region: CASGTSSNEKLFF. CDR3 DNA sequence: TGTGCCAGCGGGACTTCAAGTAATGAAAAACTGTTTTTT.

This clone was detected once. This rearrangement joins TRBV4-3 to TRBJ1-5; 7 bases agree with TRBD1. Germline trimming cut 4 bases from V and 5 bases from J; bases unmatched to any gene: 2. Looked up from germline, CDR1 is LGHNA and CDR2 is YSLEER. The CDR3 extends over 13 amino acids. The CDR3 DNA follows: TGCGCCAGCAGCCGAACAGGGGATCAGCCCCAGCATTTT. This translates into CASSRTGDQPQHF.

The chain has TRBV15 and TRBJ1-2; D is uncertain. The CDR3 runs to 17 residues. Trimming shortened V by 1 base and J by 1 base, and 16 bases separated the two germline ends. Looked up from germline, CDR1 is LNHNV and CDR2 is YYDKDF (reference sequence). The CDR3 region is CATSRAQLPVLNYGYTF. CDR3 DNA sequence: TGTGCCACCAGCAGAGCCCAACTCCCCGTACTTAACTATGGCTACACCTTC.

The CDR3 reads CASSLGTDSSYEQYF. The CDR3 DNA is TGTGCCAGCAGTTTAGGGACAGATAGCTCCTACGAGCAGTACTTC. This chain links TRBV28 with TRBJ2-7; TRBD1 matches 7 bases. The length of the CDR3 is 15 residues. Germline loops: CDR1 MDHEN, CDR2 SYDVKM. The junction had 4 bases not matched to a gene; V was cut back by 2 bases and J by 0 bases.

The CDR3 protein is CASSLDGGPETQYF. CDR3 nucleotides: TGTGCCAGCAGTTTAGACGGGGGTCCGGAGACCCAGTACTTC. J is TRBJ2-5 and V is TRBV27; tentatively, D is TRBD2 (6 bases). V lost 2 bases and J 5 bases, leaving 12 bases between the germline ends. The CDR3 is 14 amino acids. CDR1 MNHEY and CDR2 SMNVEV come from the germline V gene (reference sequence).

CDR3 sequence reads: CASSPVAYNEQFF. CDR3 DNA: TGTGCCAGCAGCCCCGTAGCATACAATGAGCAGTTCTTC. This chain joins TRBV12-3 or TRBV12-4 and TRBJ2-1, with D uncertain. V lost 6 bases and J lost 4, with 10 bases in between. The CDR3 loop spans 13 amino acids.

The chain combines TRBV29-1 with TRBJ2-1, with 8 bases aligning to TRBD1. This CDR3 has 15 residues. With V trimmed by 6 bases and J by 8 bases, 15 bases remained unmatched. Germline V gives CDR1 SQVTM, CDR2 ANQGSEA. In nucleotides, the CDR3 is TGCAGCGTGGATAGATCGACACCCAGGGGGCATGAGCAGTTCTTC. Protein sequence: CSVDRSTPRGHEQFF.

This sequence joins TRBV2 and TRBJ2-2; unclear D gene. V lost 3 bases and J 4 bases, leaving 12 bases between the germline ends. Germline CDR1 SNHLY, CDR2 FYNNEI. CDR3 size: 15 residues. The CDR3 DNA reads TGTGCCAGCAGTGAGTCTACGACTCCCACCGGGGAGCTGTTTTTT. Residues: CASSESTTPTGELFF.

The genes are TRBV11-2 and TRBJ1-3; D remains ambiguous. V gave up 3 bases and J gave up 0 bases, with 6 bases separating them. This CDR3 has 14 residues. Per the germline V gene, CDR1 is SGHAT and CDR2 is FQNNGV. CDR3 sequence reads: CASSLHSSGNTIYF. DNA of the CDR3: TGTGCCAGCAGCTTGCACTCCTCTGGAAACACCATATATTTT.